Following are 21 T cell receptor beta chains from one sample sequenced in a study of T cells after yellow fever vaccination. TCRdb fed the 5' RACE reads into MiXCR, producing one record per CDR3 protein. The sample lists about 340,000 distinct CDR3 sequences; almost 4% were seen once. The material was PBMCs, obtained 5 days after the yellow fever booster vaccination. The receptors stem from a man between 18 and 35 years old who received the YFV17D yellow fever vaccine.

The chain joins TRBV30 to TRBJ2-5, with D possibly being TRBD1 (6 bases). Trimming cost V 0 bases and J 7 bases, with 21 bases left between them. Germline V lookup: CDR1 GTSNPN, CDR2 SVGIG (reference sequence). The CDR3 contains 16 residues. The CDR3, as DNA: TGTGCCTGGAGTGTAGCTAGGGGCAGGGGAAGGGGGACCCAGTACTTC. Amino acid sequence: CAWSVARGRGRGTQYF.

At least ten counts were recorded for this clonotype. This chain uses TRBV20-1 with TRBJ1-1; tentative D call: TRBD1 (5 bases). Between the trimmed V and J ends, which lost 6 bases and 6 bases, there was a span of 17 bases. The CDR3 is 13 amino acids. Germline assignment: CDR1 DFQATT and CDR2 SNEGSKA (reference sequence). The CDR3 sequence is CSARRGGAPEAFF. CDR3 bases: TGCAGTGCCCGCCGGGGTGGGGCTCCTGAAGCTTTCTTT.

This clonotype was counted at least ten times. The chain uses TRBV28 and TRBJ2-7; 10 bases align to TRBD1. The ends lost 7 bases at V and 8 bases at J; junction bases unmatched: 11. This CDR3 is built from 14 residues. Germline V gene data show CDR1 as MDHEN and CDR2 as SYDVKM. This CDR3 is CASTRQGALGKQYV. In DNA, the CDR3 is TGTGCCAGCACCCGACAGGGGGCCTTGGGTAAGCAGTACGTC.

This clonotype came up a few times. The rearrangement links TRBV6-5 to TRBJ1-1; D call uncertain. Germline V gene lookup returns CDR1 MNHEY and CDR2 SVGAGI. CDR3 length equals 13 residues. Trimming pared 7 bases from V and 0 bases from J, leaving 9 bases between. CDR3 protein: CASIGRLNTEAFF. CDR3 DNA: TGTGCCAGCATAGGGCGCTTGAACACTGAAGCTTTCTTT.

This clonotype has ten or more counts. CDR3 nucleotide sequence: TGTGCCAGCAGCTGGGGGGGAGGAGAGACCCAGTACTTC. The encoded protein is CASSWGGGETQYF. J is TRBJ2-5 and V is TRBV5-4, with TRBD2 matching over 7 bases. CDR3 length: 13 amino acids. The germline V gene has CDR1 SGHNT and CDR2 YYREEE (reference sequence). Trimming at V came to 3 bases and at J to 4 bases, leaving 3 bases not matched to a gene.

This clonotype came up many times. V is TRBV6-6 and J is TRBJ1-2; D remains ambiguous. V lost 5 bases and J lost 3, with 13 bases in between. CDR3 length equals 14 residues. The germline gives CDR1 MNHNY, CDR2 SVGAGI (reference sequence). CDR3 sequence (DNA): TGTGCCAGCAGTGAGCCCGGTGGATACTATGGCTACACCTTC. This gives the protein CASSEPGGYYGYTF.

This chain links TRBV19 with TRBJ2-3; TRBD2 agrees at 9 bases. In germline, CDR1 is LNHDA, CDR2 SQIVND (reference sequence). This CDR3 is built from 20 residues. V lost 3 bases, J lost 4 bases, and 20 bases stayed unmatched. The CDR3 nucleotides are TGTGCCAGTAGTATGGTAATAGCGGGGGCGGGATCTTTATTGGCAGATACGCAGTATTTT. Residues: CASSMVIAGAGSLLADTQYF.

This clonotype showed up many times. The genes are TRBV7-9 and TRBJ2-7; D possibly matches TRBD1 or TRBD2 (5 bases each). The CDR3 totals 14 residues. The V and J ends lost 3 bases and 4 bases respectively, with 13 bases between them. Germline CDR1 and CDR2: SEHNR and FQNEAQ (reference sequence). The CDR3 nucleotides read TGTGCCAGCAGCTTGCGAGGGGCGAGGTACGAGCAGTACGTC. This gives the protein CASSLRGARYEQYV.

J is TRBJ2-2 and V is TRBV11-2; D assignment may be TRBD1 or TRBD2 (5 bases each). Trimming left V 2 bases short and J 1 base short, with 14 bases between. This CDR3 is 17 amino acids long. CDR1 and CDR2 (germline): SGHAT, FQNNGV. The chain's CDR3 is CASSLFGRGGNTGELFF. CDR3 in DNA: TGTGCCAGCAGCTTATTTGGTCGGGGCGGGAACACCGGGGAGCTGTTTTTT.

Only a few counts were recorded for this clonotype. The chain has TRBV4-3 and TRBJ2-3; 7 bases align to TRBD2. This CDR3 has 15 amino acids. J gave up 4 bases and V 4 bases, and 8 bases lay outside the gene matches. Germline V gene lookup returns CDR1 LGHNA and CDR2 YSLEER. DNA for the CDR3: TGCGCCAGCAGCCCCGGAGGCGGGGGAGCAGATACGCAGTATTTT. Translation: CASSPGGGGADTQYF.

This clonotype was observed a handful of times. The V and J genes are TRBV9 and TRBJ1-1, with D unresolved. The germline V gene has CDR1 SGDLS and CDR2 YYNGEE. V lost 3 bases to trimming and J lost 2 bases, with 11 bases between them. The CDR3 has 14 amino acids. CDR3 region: CASSASAYNTEAFF. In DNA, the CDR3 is TGTGCCAGCAGCGCCTCCGCATACAACACTGAAGCTTTCTTT.

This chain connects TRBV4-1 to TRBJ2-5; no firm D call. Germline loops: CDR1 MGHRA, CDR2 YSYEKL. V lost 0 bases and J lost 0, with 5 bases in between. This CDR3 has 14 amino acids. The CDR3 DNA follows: TGCGCCAGCAGCCAAGATTCGTACCAAGAGACCCAGTACTTC. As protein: CASSQDSYQETQYF.

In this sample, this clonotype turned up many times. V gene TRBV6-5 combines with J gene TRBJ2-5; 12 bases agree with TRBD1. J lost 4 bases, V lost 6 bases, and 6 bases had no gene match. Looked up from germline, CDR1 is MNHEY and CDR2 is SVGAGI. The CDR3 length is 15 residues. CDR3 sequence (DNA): TGTGCCAGCAGACCCCGGGACAGGGGGCGAGAGACCCAGTACTTC. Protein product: CASRPRDRGRETQYF.

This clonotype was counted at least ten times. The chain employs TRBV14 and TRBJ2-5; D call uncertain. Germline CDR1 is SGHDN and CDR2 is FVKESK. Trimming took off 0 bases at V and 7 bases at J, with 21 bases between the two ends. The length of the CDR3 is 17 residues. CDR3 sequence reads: CASSQEVGPGGRSTQYF. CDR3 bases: TGTGCCAGCAGCCAAGAAGTTGGGCCAGGCGGTAGGTCGACCCAGTACTTC.

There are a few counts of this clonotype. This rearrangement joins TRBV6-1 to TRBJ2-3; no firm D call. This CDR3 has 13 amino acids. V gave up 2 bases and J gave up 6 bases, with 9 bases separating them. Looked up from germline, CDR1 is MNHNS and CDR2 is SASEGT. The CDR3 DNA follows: TGTGCCAGCAGTGAAAAGCGAAGGGATACGCAGTATTTT. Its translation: CASSEKRRDTQYF.

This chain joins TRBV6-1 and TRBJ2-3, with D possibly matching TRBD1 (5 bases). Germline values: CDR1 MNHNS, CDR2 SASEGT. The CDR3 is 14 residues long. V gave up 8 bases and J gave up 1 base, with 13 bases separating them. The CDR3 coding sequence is TGTGCCAGCTGGTGGGGCGCGGGCACAGATACGCAGTATTTT. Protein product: CASWWGAGTDTQYF.

CDR3 sequence reads: CASSYDRGSPLHF. DNA for the CDR3: TGTGCCAGCAGCTATGACCGGGGTTCACCCCTCCACTTT. V usage is TRBV7-2 and J usage is TRBJ1-6, with unresolved D. Germline CDR1 and CDR2: SGHTA and FQGNSA. This CDR3 contains 13 residues. With 4 bases removed from V and 9 bases from J, the gap between germline ends came to 10 bases.

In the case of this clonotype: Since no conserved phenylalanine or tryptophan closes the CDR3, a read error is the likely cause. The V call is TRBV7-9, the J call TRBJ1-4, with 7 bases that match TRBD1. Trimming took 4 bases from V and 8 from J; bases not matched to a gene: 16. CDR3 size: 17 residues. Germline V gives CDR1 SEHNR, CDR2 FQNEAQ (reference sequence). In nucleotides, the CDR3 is TGTGCCAGCAGCTCGATCGCCGGGACAGTCCCGACCGAAAAACTGTTTATT. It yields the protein CASSSIAGTVPTEKLFI.

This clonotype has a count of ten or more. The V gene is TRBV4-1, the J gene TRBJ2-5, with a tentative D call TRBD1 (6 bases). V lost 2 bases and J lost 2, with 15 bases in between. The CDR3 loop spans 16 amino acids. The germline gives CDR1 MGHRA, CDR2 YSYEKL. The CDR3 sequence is CASSQFEGDHQETQYF. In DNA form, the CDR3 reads TGCGCCAGCAGCCAATTTGAGGGGGACCATCAAGAGACCCAGTACTTC.

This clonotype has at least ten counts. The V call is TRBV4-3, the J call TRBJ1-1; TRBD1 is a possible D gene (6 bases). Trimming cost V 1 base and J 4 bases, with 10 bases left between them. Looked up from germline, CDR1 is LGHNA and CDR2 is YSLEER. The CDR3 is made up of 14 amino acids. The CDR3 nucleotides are TGCGCCAGCAGCCAAGCAGGGGCGTCCACTGAAGCTTTCTTT. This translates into CASSQAGASTEAFF.

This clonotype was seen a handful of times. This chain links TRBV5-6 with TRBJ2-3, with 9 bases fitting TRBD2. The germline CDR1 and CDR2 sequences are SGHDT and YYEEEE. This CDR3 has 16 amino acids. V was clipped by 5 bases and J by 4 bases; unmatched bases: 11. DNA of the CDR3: TGTGCCAGCAGAATCAAGGCGGGGGGGAACTCAGATACGCAGTATTTT. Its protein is CASRIKAGGNSDTQYF.